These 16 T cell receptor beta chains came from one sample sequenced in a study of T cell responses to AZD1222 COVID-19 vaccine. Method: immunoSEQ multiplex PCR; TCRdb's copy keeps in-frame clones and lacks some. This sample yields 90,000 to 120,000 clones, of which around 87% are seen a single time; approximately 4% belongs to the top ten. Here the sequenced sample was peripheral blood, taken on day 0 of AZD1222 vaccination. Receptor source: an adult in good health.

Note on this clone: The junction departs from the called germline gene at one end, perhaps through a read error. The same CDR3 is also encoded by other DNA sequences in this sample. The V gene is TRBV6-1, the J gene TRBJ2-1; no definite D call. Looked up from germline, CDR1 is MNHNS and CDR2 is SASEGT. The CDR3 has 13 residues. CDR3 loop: CASSEEHYNEQFF. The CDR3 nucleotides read TGTGCTAGCAGTGAAGAGCATTACAATGAGCAGTTCTTC.

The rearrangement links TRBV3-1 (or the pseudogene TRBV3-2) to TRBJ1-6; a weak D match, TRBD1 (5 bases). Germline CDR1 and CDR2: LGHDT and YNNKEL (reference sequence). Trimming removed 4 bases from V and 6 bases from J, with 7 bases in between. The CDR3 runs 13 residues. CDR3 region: CASSPTVNSPLHF. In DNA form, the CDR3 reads TGTGCCAGCAGCCCGACAGTTAATTCACCCCTCCACTTT.

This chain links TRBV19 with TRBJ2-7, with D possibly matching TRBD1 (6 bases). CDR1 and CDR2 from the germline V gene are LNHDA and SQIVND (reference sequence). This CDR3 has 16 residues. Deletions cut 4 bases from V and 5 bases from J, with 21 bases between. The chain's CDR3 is CASSTPTGFSRDEQYF. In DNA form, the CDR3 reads TGTGCCAGTAGTACCCCCACAGGGTTTAGTCGGGACGAGCAGTACTTC.

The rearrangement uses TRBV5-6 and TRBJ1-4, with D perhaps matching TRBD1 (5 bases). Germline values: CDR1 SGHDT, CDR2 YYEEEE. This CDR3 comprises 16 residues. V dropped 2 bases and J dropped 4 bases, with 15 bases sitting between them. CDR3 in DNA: TGTGCCAGCAGCTTATGGGACGGGGAATTTAATGAAAAACTGTTTTTT. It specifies CASSLWDGEFNEKLFF. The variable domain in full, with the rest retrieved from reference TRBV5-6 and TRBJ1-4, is DAGVTQSPTHLIKTRGQQVTLRCSPKSGHDTVSWYQQALGQGPQFIFQYYEEEERQRGNFPDRFSGHQFPNYSSELNVNALLLGDSALYLCASSLWDGEFNEKLFFGSGTQLSVL.

The CDR3 DNA sequence: TGTGCCAGCAGCTCCGGGTACATGAACACTGAAGCTTTCTTT. Translating gives CASSSGYMNTEAFF. The chain carries TRBV7-6 and TRBJ1-1; no clear D gene. Germline CDR1 and CDR2: SGHVS and FNYEAQ. The CDR3 consists of 14 residues. V lost 4 bases, J lost 0 bases, and 9 bases lay in between.

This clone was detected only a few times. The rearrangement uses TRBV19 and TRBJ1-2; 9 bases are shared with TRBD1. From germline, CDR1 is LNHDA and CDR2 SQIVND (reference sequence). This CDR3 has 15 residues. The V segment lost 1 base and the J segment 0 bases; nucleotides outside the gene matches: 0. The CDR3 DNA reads TGTGCCAGTAGTATAGGACAGGGGGCTAACTATGGCTACACCTTC. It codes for CASSIGQGANYGYTF. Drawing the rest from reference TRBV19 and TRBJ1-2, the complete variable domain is DGGITQSPKYLFRKEGQNVTLSCEQNLNHDAMYWYRQDPGQGLRLIYYSQIVNDFQKGDIAEGYSVSREKKESFPLTVTSAQKNPTAFYLCASSIGQGANYGYTFGSGTRLTVV.

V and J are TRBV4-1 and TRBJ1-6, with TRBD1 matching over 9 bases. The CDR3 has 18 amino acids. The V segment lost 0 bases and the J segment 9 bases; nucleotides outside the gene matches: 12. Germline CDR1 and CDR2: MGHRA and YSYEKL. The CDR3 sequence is CASSQDERIQGASSPLHF. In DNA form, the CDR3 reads TGCGCCAGCAGCCAAGATGAAAGGATACAGGGGGCGAGTTCACCCCTCCACTTT.

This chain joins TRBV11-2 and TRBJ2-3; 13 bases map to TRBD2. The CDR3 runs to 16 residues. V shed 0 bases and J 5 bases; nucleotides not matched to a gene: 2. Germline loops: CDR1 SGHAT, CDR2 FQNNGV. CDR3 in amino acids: CASSLELAGGRDTQYF. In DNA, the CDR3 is TGTGCCAGCAGCTTAGAACTAGCGGGGGGGAGAGATACGCAGTATTTT.

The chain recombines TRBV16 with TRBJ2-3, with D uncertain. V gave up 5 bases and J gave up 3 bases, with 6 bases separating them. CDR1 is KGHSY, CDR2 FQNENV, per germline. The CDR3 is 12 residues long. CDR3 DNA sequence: TGTGCCAGCAGCACTGGGACAGATACGCAGTATTTT. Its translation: CASSTGTDTQYF.

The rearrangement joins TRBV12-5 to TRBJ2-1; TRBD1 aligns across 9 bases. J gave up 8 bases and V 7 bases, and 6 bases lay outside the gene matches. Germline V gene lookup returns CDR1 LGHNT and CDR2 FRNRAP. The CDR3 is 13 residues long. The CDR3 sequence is CASATGGRDEQFF. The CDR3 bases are TGTGCTAGTGCCACAGGGGGCCGGGATGAGCAGTTCTTC.

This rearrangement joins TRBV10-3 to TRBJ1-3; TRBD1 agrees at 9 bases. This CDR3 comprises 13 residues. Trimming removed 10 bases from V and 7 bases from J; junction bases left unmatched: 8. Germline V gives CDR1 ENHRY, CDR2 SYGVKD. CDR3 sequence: CASKGQGTNTIYF. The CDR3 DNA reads TGTGCCAGCAAGGGACAGGGAACGAACACCATATATTTT.

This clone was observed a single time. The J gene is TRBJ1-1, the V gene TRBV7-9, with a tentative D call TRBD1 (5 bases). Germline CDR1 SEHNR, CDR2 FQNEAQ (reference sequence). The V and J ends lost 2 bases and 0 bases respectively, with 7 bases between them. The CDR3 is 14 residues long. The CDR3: CASSLPGMNTEAFF. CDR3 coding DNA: TGTGCCAGCAGCTTACCAGGGATGAACACTGAAGCTTTCTTT. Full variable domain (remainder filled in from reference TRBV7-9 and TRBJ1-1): DTGVSQNPRHKITKRGQNVTFRCDPISEHNRLYWYRQTLGQGPEFLTYFQNEAQLEKSRLLSDRFSAERPKGSFSTLEIQRTEQGDSAMYLCASSLPGMNTEAFFGQGTRLTVV.

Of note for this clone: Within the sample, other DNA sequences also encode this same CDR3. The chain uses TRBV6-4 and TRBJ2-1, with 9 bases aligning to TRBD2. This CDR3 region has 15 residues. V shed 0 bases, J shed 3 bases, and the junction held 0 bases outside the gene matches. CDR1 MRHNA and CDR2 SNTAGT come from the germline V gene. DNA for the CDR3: TGTGCCAGCAGTGACTCTAGCGGGAGCTACAATGAGCAGTTCTTC. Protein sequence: CASSDSSGSYNEQFF.

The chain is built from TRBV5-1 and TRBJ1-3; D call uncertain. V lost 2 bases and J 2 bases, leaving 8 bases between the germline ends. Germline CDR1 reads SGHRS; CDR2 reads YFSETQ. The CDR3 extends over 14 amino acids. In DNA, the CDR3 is TGCGCCAGCAGCTTCGGAGGCACTGGAAACACCATATATTTT. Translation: CASSFGGTGNTIYF.

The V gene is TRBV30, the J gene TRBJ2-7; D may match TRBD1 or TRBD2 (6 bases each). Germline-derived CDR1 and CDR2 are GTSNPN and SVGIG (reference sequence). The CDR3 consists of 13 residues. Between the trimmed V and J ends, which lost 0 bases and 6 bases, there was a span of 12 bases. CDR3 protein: CAWSVRGPGEQYF. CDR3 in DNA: TGTGCCTGGAGTGTACGGGGGCCCGGCGAGCAGTACTTC.

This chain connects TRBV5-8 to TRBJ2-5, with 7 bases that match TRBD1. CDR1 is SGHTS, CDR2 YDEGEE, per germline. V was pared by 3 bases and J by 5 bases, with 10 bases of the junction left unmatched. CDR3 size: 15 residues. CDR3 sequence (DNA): TGTGCCAGCAGCTCCCAACAGGGGATGGGGGAGACCCAGTACTTC. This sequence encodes CASSSQQGMGETQYF.